This passage covers 10 T cell receptor beta chains from one sample sequenced in a study of T cells in Graves' hyperthyroidism and ophthalmopathy. Amplified regions were TCR beta CDR3 sequences from RNA transcripts. The HTBI set primed first-round TCR CDR3 RT-PCR. Using its own MiXCR run on the multiplex PCR reads, TCRdb lists one record per CDR3 protein. In the table there are 90,000 to 120,000 distinct CDR3 sequences, approximately 15% of which are singletons. Sequenced input: blood. These receptors originate from a woman aged 50 to 65 with Graves' hyperthyroidism.

This clonotype was seen repeatedly, ten times or more. The chain recombines TRBV5-1 with TRBJ2-7, with D tentatively TRBD1 or TRBD2 (5 bases each). The germline V gene encodes CDR1 SGHRS and CDR2 YFSETQ. The CDR3 consists of 13 residues. V dropped 2 bases and J dropped 3 bases, with 9 bases sitting between them. The chain's CDR3 is CASSFGGDYEQYF. The CDR3 DNA sequence: TGCGCCAGCAGCTTTGGGGGAGACTACGAGCAGTACTTC.

This clonotype was found many times. The chain is built from TRBV28 and TRBJ1-5; D is unresolved. Trimming took off 7 bases at V and 6 bases at J, with 16 bases between the two ends. The V gene's germline CDR1 is MDHEN and CDR2 SYDVKM. The CDR3 is 14 residues long. The CDR3 bases are TGTGCCAGCAATCGTTTAACCCCGGGTCAGCCCCAGCATTTT. This encodes CASNRLTPGQPQHF.

This clonotype was detected many times. This rearrangement joins TRBV9 to TRBJ2-1, with 9 bases fitting TRBD2. CDR3 size: 14 residues. Trimming took 3 bases from V and 9 from J; bases not matched to a gene: 7. Germline V gene lookup returns CDR1 SGDLS and CDR2 YYNGEE. The CDR3 reads CASSAGLAFVEQFF. CDR3 DNA: TGTGCCAGCAGCGCGGGACTAGCTTTCGTTGAGCAGTTCTTC.

This clonotype was seen many times. V usage is TRBV9 and J usage is TRBJ2-3, with 8 positions matching TRBD2. V shed 3 bases, J shed 3 bases, and the junction held 9 bases outside the gene matches. Germline-derived CDR1 and CDR2 are SGDLS and YYNGEE. The CDR3 length is 16 residues. CDR3 amino acids: CASSDPGGLGTDTQYF. The CDR3 region has the DNA TGTGCCAGCAGCGACCCGGGGGGGCTAGGTACAGATACGCAGTATTTT. The full variable domain, its missing parts supplied by reference TRBV9 and TRBJ2-3, is DSGVTQTPKHLITATGQRVTLRCSPRSGDLSVYWYQQSLDQGLQFLIQYYNGEERAKGNILERFSAQQFPDLHSELNLSSLELGDSALYFCASSDPGGLGTDTQYFGPGTRLTVL.

This clonotype was counted at least ten times. The chain combines TRBV29-1 with TRBJ2-5, with D hard to call. The CDR3 runs to 12 residues. Trimming cost V 4 bases and J 6 bases, with 12 bases left between them. From germline, CDR1 is SQVTM and CDR2 ANQGSEA. The CDR3 region has the DNA TGCAGCGTTGCATCTTCTGGGAAGACCCAGTACTTC. It is translated as CSVASSGKTQYF.

The table lists this clonotype with many counts. CDR3 region: CASSVAVGTQETQYF. The CDR3 DNA reads TGTGCCAGCAGCGTAGCTGTTGGGACCCAAGAGACCCAGTACTTC. The V gene is TRBV9, the J gene TRBJ2-5; either TRBD1 or TRBD2 may fit D (5 bases each). Trimming cost V 0 bases and J 1 base, with 10 bases left between them. CDR1 is SGDLS and CDR2 is YYNGEE in the germline V gene. The CDR3 has 15 amino acids.

This clonotype has a count of ten or more. The chain has TRBV28 and TRBJ2-5, with D possibly TRBD1 on 6 matching bases. Germline V lookup: CDR1 MDHEN, CDR2 SYDVKM. V lost 7 bases and J 5 bases, leaving 14 bases between the germline ends. This CDR3 has 13 amino acids. CDR3 DNA: TGTGCCAGCAAGGGGGAGCAGTGGGAGACCCAGTACTTC. Protein product: CASKGEQWETQYF.

This clonotype was seen a handful of times. This chain uses TRBV12-5 with TRBJ2-5, with D maybe TRBD2 (5 bases). Trimming took 1 base from V and 5 from J, leaving 5 bases between them. Germline V gene sequence: CDR1 LGHNT, CDR2 FRNRAP. The CDR3 totals 12 residues. The CDR3 loop reads CASGLAGETQYF. CDR3 nucleotides: TGTGCTAGTGGTTTGGCGGGGGAGACCCAGTACTTC.

The rearrangement links TRBV28 to TRBJ2-1, with D perhaps TRBD1 (6 bases). Germline CDR1 is MDHEN and CDR2 is SYDVKM. The CDR3 runs 12 residues. V was shortened by 2 bases and J by 8 bases, with 7 bases between the two germline ends. The CDR3 sequence is CASSLNRDEQFF. DNA of the CDR3: TGTGCCAGCAGTTTAAACAGGGATGAGCAGTTCTTC.

The table lists this clonotype with many counts. V gene TRBV11-2 combines with J gene TRBJ2-2; D possibly corresponds to TRBD1 (6 bases). Trimming stripped 7 bases from V and 3 bases from J, with 12 bases between. The CDR3 has 14 amino acids. Germline V lookup: CDR1 SGHAT, CDR2 FQNNGV. CDR3 nucleotide sequence: TGTGCCAGCAACAACAGGGCTGACACCGGGGAGCTGTTTTTT. It yields the protein CASNNRADTGELFF.